The sequence of this TCR beta chain was determined in a study of OX40 agonist ivuxolimab in advanced cancers. The overall study: The patients received agonistic anti-OX40 (CD134) antibody ivuxolimab. Study-wide results and limits: Mean expanded clone counts were higher in CD8+ than CD4+ T cells.

Assay: immunoSEQ multiplex PCR; the TCRdb copy retains only in-frame clones and omits some. The sample yields 87,000 or so clones, just under 90% seen once. The CDR3 is 13 residues long. V dropped 4 bases and J dropped 4 bases, with 11 bases sitting between them. CDR1 and CDR2 (germline): GTSNPN, SVGIG (reference sequence). This clone has a handful of counts. The antigen remains undetermined. This TCR derives from an adult with an advanced solid tumor such as melanoma, head and neck, liver or kidney cancer. The V gene is TRBV30, the J gene TRBJ1-5, with no clear D. Sequencing was performed on CD4+ or CD8+ T cells sorted from blood, taken in a trial of the OX40 agonist ivuxolimab. This chain's CDR3 is CAWKYSGNQPQHF. The CDR3 nucleotides read TGTGCCTGGAAGTACAGTGGGAATCAGCCCCAGCATTTT. The entire variable domain, with the rest obtained from reference TRBV30 and TRBJ1-5, is as follows: SQTIHQWPATLVQPVGSPLSLECTVEGTSNPNLYWYRQAAGRGLQLLFYSVGIGQISSEVPQNLSASRPQDRQFILSSKKLLLSDSGFYLCAWKYSGNQPQHFGDGTRLSIL.